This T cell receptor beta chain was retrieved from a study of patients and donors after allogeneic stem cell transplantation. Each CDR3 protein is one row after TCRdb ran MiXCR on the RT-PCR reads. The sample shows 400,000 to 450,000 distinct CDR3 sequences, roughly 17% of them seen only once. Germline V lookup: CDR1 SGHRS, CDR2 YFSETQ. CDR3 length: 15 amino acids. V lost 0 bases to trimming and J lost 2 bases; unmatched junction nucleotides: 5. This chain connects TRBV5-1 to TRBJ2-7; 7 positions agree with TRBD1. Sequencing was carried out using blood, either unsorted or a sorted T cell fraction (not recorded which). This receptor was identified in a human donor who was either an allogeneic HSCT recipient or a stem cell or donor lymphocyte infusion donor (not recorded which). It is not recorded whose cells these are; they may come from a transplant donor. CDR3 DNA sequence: TGCGCCAGCAGCTTGGTTCCAGGGGGTGCCTACGAGCAGTACTTC. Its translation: CASSLVPGGAYEQYF.